This paragraph reports one T cell receptor (beta chain). The entry originates in a study of blood T cell repertoires in COVID-19. Study-wide background: Some COVID-19 samples were acute and others convalescent; all came from the United States, Italy and Spain. From T cells, B-cell-depleted T cells, or PBMCs came the material, which was cDNA or gDNA.

In the source study's methods: It was from reference gene primer amplification that nucleated cell counts were estimated. The assay was immunoSEQ multiplex PCR, and TCRdb's table has in-frame clones only and misses some. V, J and clone size are those of that table, while D and trimming were read from the DNA. The sample has about 340,000 clones, around nine tenths seen once. The germline V gene has CDR1 LNHDA and CDR2 SQIVND (reference sequence). The V end lost 10 bases, the J end lost 4 bases, and 17 bases lay between the germline ends. There are 14 residues in the CDR3. Seattle participants joined during active infection and were tracked over time.

This TCR came from a woman in her 70s with COVID-19, enrolled during active disease. The V and J genes are TRBV19 and TRBJ1-5; tentative D call: TRBD1 (6 bases). The sequencing sample was made of peripheral blood. The CDR3 loop is CATTPGHLNQPQHF. The CDR3, as DNA: TGTGCCACCACTCCGGGACACCTTAATCAGCCCCAGCATTTT.